These T cell receptor beta chains were read from a single sample in a study of blood T cell repertoires in COVID-19. Sequenced by immunoSEQ multiplex PCR; TCRdb stores in-frame clones only, minus some. The sample includes around 150,000 clones, about 88% seen only once; the top ten take 15% to 20%. The sample was peripheral blood. The receptor source for this set is a man aged 60 to 69 with active or convalescent COVID-19. CDR3s include the opening cysteine and the closing phenylalanine or tryptophan. The D gene is left open where the match is weak. Clone size is stated in some rows and not others, as once, few, many or a class when expanded.

TRBV5-1,-,TRBJ2-1,15,TRBD2,CASSPGTSGSGEQFF,TGCGCCAGCAGCCCCGGGACTAGCGGGAGTGGGGAGCAGTTCTTC
TRBV15,-,TRBJ2-7,16,TRBD2,CATSTRAGGPDYEQYF,TGTGCCACCAGCACCCGAGCGGGAGGGCCTGACTACGAGCAGTACTTC
TRBV10-1,-,TRBJ2-2,16,TRBD1,CASSDSGQGSPGELFF,TGCGCCAGCAGTGATTCAGGACAGGGCAGTCCCGGGGAGCTGTTTTTT
TRBV11-2,-,TRBJ2-1,14,-,CASSLDIDRHEQFF,TGTGCCAGCAGCTTGGACATCGACCGTCATGAGCAGTTCTTC
TRBV18,-,TRBJ1-1,13,TRBD1,CASYRDRGTEAFF,TGTGCCAGCTACCGGGACAGGGGGACTGAAGCTTTCTTT
TRBV5-1,-,TRBJ2-3,14,-,CASSLTGNTDTQYF,TGCGCCAGCAGCTTAACAGGTAACACAGATACGCAGTATTTT
TRBV3-1/TRBV3-2,once,TRBJ2-7,15,TRBD2,CASSLAGGSRYEQYF,TGTGCCAGCAGCCTAGCCGGGGGGTCGAGATACGAGCAGTACTTC
TRBV18,once,TRBJ2-3,15,-,CASSLNPGSTDTQYF,TGTGCCAGCTCACTAAATCCCGGTAGCACAGATACGCAGTATTTT
TRBV3-1/TRBV3-2,once,TRBJ1-1,15,-,CASSQDPGRNTEAFF,TGTGCCAGCAGCCAAGATCCGGGGAGGAACACTGAAGCTTTCTTT
TRBV2,few,TRBJ2-2,14,-,CASSLQGGTGELFF,TGTGCCAGCAGTCTCCAGGGGGGCACCGGGGAGCTGTTTTTT
TRBV20-1,-,TRBJ2-1,12,-,CSASRGSSEQFF,TGCAGTGCAAGTCGGGGGAGTAGTGAGCAGTTCTTC
TRBV20-1,-,TRBJ1-2,11,-,CSAQRLYGYTF,TGCAGTGCTCAGAGGCTCTATGGCTACACCTTC
TRBV6-5,few,TRBJ1-2,15,TRBD1,CASHEAIGGSYGYTF,TGTGCCAGCCACGAAGCCATAGGGGGCAGCTATGGCTACACCTTC
TRBV6-5,-,TRBJ1-2,14,TRBD1,CASTTLGQGNGYTF,TGTGCCAGCACCACCCTCGGACAGGGGAATGGCTACACCTTC
TRBV5-1,-,TRBJ2-5,13,-,CASSLAGLETQYF,TGCGCCAGCAGCTTGGCAGGTTTAGAGACCCAGTACTTC
TRBV7-2,-,TRBJ2-1,15,-,CASSVKAGAGNEQFF,TGTGCCAGCAGCGTAAAGGCGGGGGCTGGCAATGAGCAGTTCTTC
TRBV11-1,-,TRBJ2-5,16,TRBD2,CASSFGGTPGAETQYF,TGTGCCAGCAGCTTCGGGGGGACGCCTGGGGCAGAGACCCAGTACTTC
TRBV6-1,once,TRBJ1-4,15,-,CASSEGGSLIEKLFF,TGTGCCAGCAGTGAGGGGGGGAGCCTAATTGAAAAACTGTTTTTT
TRBV27,-,TRBJ1-1,14,-,CASSPLGAVTEAFF,TGTGCCAGCAGCCCCTTGGGGGCCGTCACTGAAGCTTTCTTT
TRBV3-1/TRBV3-2,-,TRBJ2-2,16,TRBD2,CASSRGTSGNTGELFF,TGTGCCAGCAGCAGAGGGACTAGCGGGAACACCGGGGAGCTGTTTTTT
TRBV18,once,TRBJ2-2,16,TRBD1,CASSPTGGRNTGELFF,TGTGCCAGCTCACCGACAGGGGGCCGGAACACCGGGGAGCTGTTTTTT
TRBV10-3,-,TRBJ1-1,15,TRBD1,CAIMGAGGAETEAFF,TGTGCCATCATGGGGGCAGGGGGCGCGGAGACTGAAGCTTTCTTT
TRBV2,-,TRBJ1-1,15,-,CASSEVTGKTTEAFF,TGTGCCAGCAGTGAAGTTACAGGGAAGACCACTGAAGCTTTCTTT
TRBV10-1,-,TRBJ2-2,15,TRBD1,CASSERDRDTGELFF,TGCGCCAGCAGTGAGAGGGACAGGGACACCGGGGAGCTGTTTTTT
TRBV6-5,-,TRBJ1-2,15,TRBD1,CASSPGGTGLLGYTF,TGTGCCAGCAGTCCCGGGGGGACAGGCCTATTAGGCTACACCTTC
TRBV29-1,-,TRBJ1-1,14,-,CSADGGEFNTEAFF,TGCAGCGCCGACGGAGGGGAGTTCAACACTGAAGCTTTCTTT
TRBV5-5,-,TRBJ2-7,12,-,CASSSGLGEQYF,TGTGCCAGCAGCTCAGGGTTGGGTGAGCAGTACTTC
TRBV3-1/TRBV3-2,-,TRBJ2-1,15,TRBD2,CASSPTSGGANEQFF,TGTGCCAGCAGCCCAACTAGCGGGGGGGCAAATGAGCAGTTCTTC
TRBV6-4,-,TRBJ2-7,15,TRBD2,CASRIASGGPYEQYF,TGTGCCAGCAGGATCGCTAGCGGCGGCCCCTACGAGCAGTACTTC
TRBV11-2,-,TRBJ2-7,16,TRBD2,CASSLAASGGSYEQYF,TGTGCCAGCAGCTTAGCGGCGTCGGGGGGATCCTACGAGCAGTACTTC
TRBV5-1,-,TRBJ2-1,14,TRBD2,CASSGTSGINEQFF,TGCGCCAGCAGCGGGACTAGCGGGATCAATGAGCAGTTCTTC
TRBV27,-,TRBJ1-1,16,TRBD1,CASTPLGTGRTTEAFF,TGTGCCAGCACCCCTTTAGGGACAGGGCGTACCACTGAAGCTTTCTTT
TRBV18,-,TRBJ2-5,13,-,CASSPPYQETQYF,TGTGCCAGCTCACCCCCGTACCAAGAGACCCAGTACTTC
TRBV6-2/TRBV6-3,-,TRBJ2-7,16,TRBD1,CASSDPTGGGLYEQYF,TGTGCCAGCAGTGACCCGACAGGGGGCGGACTCTACGAGCAGTACTTC
TRBV7-7,-,TRBJ2-1,16,TRBD2,CASSATSGRAYNEQFF,TGTGCCAGCAGCGCAACTAGCGGGAGGGCTTACAATGAGCAGTTCTTC
TRBV7-2,once,TRBJ2-7,15,-,CASSLALAASYEQYF,TGTGCCAGCAGCTTAGCCTTAGCGGCGTCCTACGAGCAGTACTTC
TRBV28,-,TRBJ1-2,15,-,CASSPTGTWSSGYTF,TGTGCCAGCAGCCCTACCGGAACATGGAGTTCTGGCTACACCTTC
TRBV27,once,TRBJ2-7,15,TRBD1,CASSLQGQGGYEQYF,TGTGCCAGCAGTTTACAGGGACAGGGCGGCTACGAGCAGTACTTC
TRBV7-9,-,TRBJ1-2,16,TRBD1,CASSLVGQGTGYGYTF,TGTGCCAGCAGCTTAGTTGGACAGGGAACGGGCTATGGCTACACCTTC
TRBV5-1,-,TRBJ1-2,16,TRBD1,CASSLWSGTGLSVYTF,TGCGCCAGCAGCTTGTGGTCCGGGACAGGGCTTTCTGTCTACACCTTC
TRBV27,-,TRBJ1-4,16,-,CARLLRCIPFEEKLFF,TGTGCCAGGCTACTAAGGTGCATCCCTTTTGAAGAAAAACTGTTTTTT
TRBV18,-,TRBJ1-2,14,-,CASSPGSQGYGYTF,TGTGCCAGCTCACCGGGGTCGCAGGGGTATGGCTACACCTTC
TRBV5-4,-,TRBJ2-3,16,TRBD2,CASSGLAGGQTDTQYF,TGTGCCAGCAGCGGACTAGCGGGGGGCCAGACAGATACGCAGTATTTT
TRBV30,-,TRBJ2-7,14,TRBD2,CAWSVGTSGYEQYF,TGTGCCTGGAGTGTGGGGACTAGCGGTTACGAGCAGTACTTC
TRBV7-9,-,TRBJ1-2,12,TRBD1,CASSLDGRGYTF,TGTGCCAGCAGCTTAGACGGCAGGGGGTACACCTTC
TRBV30,-,TRBJ1-6,13,-,CAWCGTIDSPLHF,TGTGCCTGGTGCGGGACCATAGATTCACCCCTCCACTTT
TRBV30,-,TRBJ1-1,14,-,CAWTGSAMNTEAFF,TGTGCCTGGACGGGGTCCGCCATGAACACTGAAGCTTTCTTT
TRBV6-5,-,TRBJ2-7,15,TRBD2,CASRGGSESLYEQYF,TGTGCCAGCAGGGGGGGGTCCGAATCACTCTACGAGCAGTACTTC
TRBV29-1,-,TRBJ1-3,15,-,CSVEQGRSSGNTIYF,TGCAGCGTTGAACAGGGCCGGAGCTCTGGAAACACCATATATTTT
TRBV18,-,TRBJ2-2,14,-,CASSEGQNTGELFF,TGTGCCAGCTCAGAGGGTCAGAACACCGGGGAGCTGTTTTTT
TRBV11-3,once,TRBJ2-7,14,-,CASSSRLAPNEQYF,TGTGCCAGCAGCTCCAGACTGGCTCCTAACGAGCAGTACTTC
TRBV5-1,-,TRBJ2-1,15,TRBD1,CASSLQGLAYNEQFF,TGCGCCAGCAGCCTACAGGGGCTTGCCTACAATGAGCAGTTCTTC
TRBV25-1,-,TRBJ1-6,12,-,CASSNLRSPLHF,TGTGCCAGCTCAAACCTACGGTCACCCCTCCACTTT
TRBV6-6,-,TRBJ2-2,14,TRBD2,CASTGTSGTGELFF,TGTGCCAGCACTGGGACTAGCGGAACCGGGGAGCTGTTTTTT
TRBV5-1,-,TRBJ2-7,16,TRBD2,CASSLVRASGAYEQYF,TGCGCCAGCAGCTTGGTCCGGGCTAGCGGGGCTTACGAGCAGTACTTC
TRBV5-4,-,TRBJ2-2,16,TRBD1,CASSPGQGLRTGELFF,TGTGCCAGCAGCCCCGGACAGGGACTTAGGACCGGGGAGCTGTTTTTT
TRBV7-2,-,TRBJ2-1,19,TRBD1,CASSTSTGAVIYIGNEQFF,TGTGCCAGCAGCACCTCGACAGGGGCAGTAATATATATTGGCAATGAGCAGTTCTTC
TRBV19,-,TRBJ1-4,15,-,CASSNDRRSNEKLFF,TGTGCCAGTAGCAATGACAGGCGGAGTAATGAAAAACTGTTTTTT
TRBV5-6,-,TRBJ1-1,14,TRBD1,CASTVGGMNTEAFF,TGTGCCAGCACCGTAGGGGGCATGAACACTGAAGCTTTCTTT
TRBV4-1,-,TRBJ1-1,13,TRBD1,CASSRDRDTEAFF,TGCGCCAGCAGCCGCGACAGGGACACTGAAGCTTTCTTT